Listed below are T cell receptor beta chains from one sample, sequenced in a study of T cell changes during pregnancy in multiple sclerosis. The data were produced by immunoSEQ multiplex PCR, yet TCRdb's version contains in-frame clones alone and is incomplete. The table has almost 50,000 clones, approximately 91% seen once. The sequencing used CD8+ T cells from peripheral blood mononuclear cells, collected after pregnancy. These receptors were collected from a female donor with multiple sclerosis, enrolled in a pregnancy study. The CDR3 runs from the conserved cysteine through the conserved F or W. The D gene is left open where the match is weak. Not every row has a clone size; where given, it reads once, few, many or a size class.

NA	TRBV4-1	NA	TRBJ2-1	CASSQEALTSYNEQFF	TGCGCCAGCAGCCAGGAGGCTTTGACCTCCTACAATGAGCAGTTCTTC
NA	TRBV2	TRBD1	TRBJ2-2	CASSDPGTGTGELFF	TGTGCCAGCAGTGACCCCGGGACAGGCACCGGGGAGCTGTTTTTT
NA	TRBV6-4	TRBD1	TRBJ1-1	CASSRDREGEAFF	TGTGCCAGCAGTCGGGACAGGGAAGGTGAAGCTTTCTTT
NA	TRBV10-3	NA	TRBJ2-7	CAISEGRDWSDEQYF	TGTGCCATCAGTGAGGGCCGGGACTGGTCCGACGAGCAGTACTTC
NA	TRBV6-1	TRBD1	TRBJ2-3	CASSGTGFTDTQYF	TGTGCCAGCTCGGGGACAGGGTTTACAGATACGCAGTATTTT
NA	TRBV5-4	NA	TRBJ1-4	CASRSGGTNEKLFF	TGTGCCAGCAGGTCTGGAGGGACTAATGAAAAACTGTTTTTT
NA	TRBV5-4	NA	TRBJ1-2	CASSLFRGAHGYTF	TGTGCCAGCAGCTTGTTTCGGGGGGCCCATGGCTACACCTTC
NA	TRBV18	TRBD1	TRBJ2-3	CASSTGTGPEADTQYF	TGTGCCAGCTCTACCGGGACAGGCCCGGAGGCAGATACGCAGTATTTT
NA	TRBV7-9	TRBD2	TRBJ2-7	CASSGLAGVLF	TGTGCCAGCAGCGGACTAGCGGGGGTACTCTTC
NA	TRBV7-2	TRBD1	TRBJ1-4	CASSSTTGLAEKLFF	TGTGCCAGCAGCTCTACGACAGGGTTGGCTGAAAAACTGTTTTTT
NA	TRBV4-1	TRBD2	TRBJ2-7	CASSQERADGGAAWEQYF	TGCGCCAGCAGCCAAGAAAGGGCTGACGGGGGGGCCGCCTGGGAGCAGTACTTC
once	TRBV11-2	NA	TRBJ2-7	CASSSTEAEQYF	TGTGCCAGCAGCTCGACAGAGGCCGAGCAGTACTTC
NA	TRBV27	TRBD2	TRBJ2-1	CASSILTGGPSEQFF	TGTGCCAGCAGCATTCTCACGGGGGGGCCTTCCGAGCAGTTCTTC
NA	TRBV9	NA	TRBJ1-2	CASSVRGAGEFGYGYTF	TGTGCCAGCAGCGTAAGAGGGGCGGGGGAGTTCGGCTATGGCTACACCTTC
NA	TRBV18	NA	TRBJ2-7	CASSPKLWGGSYEQYF	TGTGCCAGCTCACCAAAGCTGTGGGGGGGCTCATACGAGCAGTACTTC
once	TRBV7-9	NA	TRBJ2-2	CASSFGEGELFF	TGTGCCAGCAGCTTCGGGGAAGGGGAGCTGTTTTTT
NA	TRBV7-9	NA	TRBJ1-5	CASSQTLRESNQPQHF	TGTGCCAGCAGCCAAACCCTCAGGGAAAGCAATCAGCCCCAGCATTTT
NA	TRBV9	NA	TRBJ2-7	CASATRPGLEYEQYF	TGTGCCAGCGCCACCCGTCCTGGTCTTGAGTACGAGCAGTACTTC
NA	TRBV5-4	TRBD1	TRBJ1-2	CASSLEPQGLVGYTF	TGTGCCAGCAGCTTGGAGCCACAGGGGTTGGTTGGCTACACCTTC
NA	TRBV5-6	NA	TRBJ2-3	CASSYNGDTQYF	TGTGCCAGCAGCTACAACGGGGATACGCAGTATTTT
NA	TRBV6-5	NA	TRBJ2-6	CASSPEPGGANVLTF	TGTGCCAGCAGCCCCGAGCCGGGAGGGGCCAACGTCCTGACTTTC
NA	TRBV7-6	TRBD2	TRBJ2-2	CASSRIPGTSGGATGELFF	TGTGCCAGCAGCCGGATTCCCGGGACTAGCGGGGGAGCCACCGGGGAGCTGTTTTTT
NA	TRBV5-6	NA	TRBJ2-2	CASSLSQGAGELFF	TGTGCCAGCAGCTTGTCCCAGGGCGCCGGGGAGCTGTTTTTT
once	TRBV4-1	NA	TRBJ2-7	CASSQASTGLTYEQYF	TGCGCCAGCAGCCAAGCGTCGACAGGCCTGACCTACGAGCAGTACTTC
NA	TRBV5-6	NA	TRBJ1-4	CASSIGGRINEKLFF	TGTGCCAGCAGCATTGGCGGTCGGATTAATGAAAAACTGTTTTTT
NA	TRBV11-2	NA	TRBJ2-3	CASSLEGSFTDTQYF	TGTGCCAGCAGCTTAGAGGGCAGCTTCACAGATACGCAGTATTTT
NA	TRBV7-6	TRBD1	TRBJ1-1	CASSWGQGSGAFF	TGTGCCAGCAGCTGGGGACAGGGAAGTGGAGCTTTCTTT
few	TRBV5-1	NA	TRBJ1-1	CASRWEVNTEAFF	TGCGCCAGCAGATGGGAGGTGAACACTGAAGCTTTCTTT
few	TRBV2	TRBD2	TRBJ2-1	CASTSGEAPGNEQFF	TGTGCCAGCACGAGCGGGGAGGCTCCGGGCAATGAGCAGTTCTTC
NA	TRBV14	NA	TRBJ2-7	CASSQRGPTVYEQYF	TGTGCCAGCAGCCAGCGGGGGCCGACGGTCTACGAGCAGTACTTC
NA	TRBV13	TRBD2	TRBJ2-1	CASSCPGTSGEYNEQFF	TGTGCCAGCAGCTGTCCCGGGACTAGCGGGGAGTACAATGAGCAGTTCTTC
NA	TRBV29-1	NA	TRBJ2-5	CSVEVEEETQYF	TGCAGCGTTGAAGTAGAGGAAGAGACCCAGTACTTC
NA	TRBV11-2	TRBD1	TRBJ1-1	CASSHSQGAEAFF	TGTGCCAGCAGCCACAGTCAGGGGGCTGAAGCTTTCTTT
NA	TRBV2	TRBD2	TRBJ2-1	CASSEQRGGTYNEQFF	TGTGCCAGCAGTGAACAGCGGGGGGGCACGTACAATGAGCAGTTCTTC
NA	TRBV27	NA	TRBJ2-2	CASSSGVGTGELFF	TGTGCCAGCAGTTCAGGGGTGGGAACCGGGGAGCTGTTTTTT
NA	TRBV9	TRBD2	TRBJ2-3	CASSVLLAGSTDTQYF	TGTGCCAGCAGCGTGTTACTAGCGGGGAGCACAGATACGCAGTATTTT
NA	TRBV7-7	NA	TRBJ2-1	CASSSGGPYNEQFF	TGTGCTAGCAGCTCCGGGGGGCCCTACAATGAGCAGTTCTTC
NA	TRBV4-1	NA	TRBJ1-5	CASSLRDTNQPQHF	TGCGCCAGCAGCCTCCGGGACACTAATCAGCCCCAGCATTTT
NA	TRBV11-2	NA	TRBJ2-2	CASSLDLAGELFF	TGTGCCAGCAGCTTAGATCTCGCCGGGGAGCTGTTTTTT
NA	TRBV9	TRBD1	TRBJ2-1	CASSVGRTGGLSEQFF	TGTGCCAGCAGCGTAGGGCGGACAGGGGGCCTCAGCGAGCAGTTCTTC
NA	TRBV11-2	TRBD1	TRBJ1-2	CASSPPDRGDHGYTF	TGTGCCAGCAGCCCACCCGACAGGGGGGACCATGGCTACACCTTC